The 10 T cell receptor beta chains below were found in one sample sequenced in a study of blood T cell repertoires in COVID-19. Assay: immunoSEQ multiplex PCR; the TCRdb copy retains only in-frame clones and omits some. The data show roughly 260,000 clones, around 82% seen once. The source material was peripheral blood. These receptors were collected from a woman of 80 years or more with active or convalescent COVID-19.

The genes are TRBV18 and TRBJ2-3; TRBD1 aligns across 10 bases. V was pared by 3 bases and J by 3 bases, with 6 bases of the junction left unmatched. This CDR3 spans 16 amino acids. CDR1 is KGHSH, CDR2 LQKENI, per germline. The CDR3 DNA reads TGTGCCAGCTCACCCAATGACAGGGGGCGTACAGATACGCAGTATTTT. Amino acids: CASSPNDRGRTDTQYF.

This chain uses TRBV4-1 with TRBJ2-1; D gene unclear. Germline CDR1 reads MGHRA; CDR2 reads YSYEKL. The CDR3 contains 11 residues. The ends were cut back, 4 bases at V and 8 bases at J, with 6 bases in the middle. In nucleotides, the CDR3 is TGCGCCAGCAGCCTCACAGATGAGCAGTTCTTC. Translating gives CASSLTDEQFF.

The gene calls are TRBV2 and TRBJ1-5; 8 bases are shared with TRBD1. Germline trimming cut 0 bases from V and 2 bases from J; bases unmatched to any gene: 3. Germline loops: CDR1 SNHLY, CDR2 FYNNEI. The CDR3 has 16 amino acids. CDR3 region: CASSEALDRGNQPQHF. In nucleotides, the CDR3 is TGTGCCAGCAGTGAAGCCCTGGACAGGGGCAATCAGCCCCAGCATTTT. The full variable domain, in which reference TRBV2 and TRBJ1-5 provide the parts outside the CDR3, is EPEVTQTPSHQVTQMGQEVILRCVPISNHLYFYWYRQILGQKVEFLVSFYNNEISEKSEIFDDQFSVERPDGSNFTLKIRSTKLEDSAMYFCASSEALDRGNQPQHFGDGTRLSIL.

The chain links TRBV5-3 to TRBJ1-2; TRBD1 matches 8 bases. TRBV5-3 qualifies as an ORF whose function is uncertain. CDR3 size: 14 residues. V lost 5 bases to trimming and J lost 4 bases; unmatched junction nucleotides: 7. CDR3 nucleotides: TGTGCCAGAAGGGCACGGGACAGGAGCTATGGCTACACCTTC. Protein: CARRARDRSYGYTF.

The chain uses TRBV7-8 and TRBJ1-5; the D gene is possibly TRBD1 (5 bases). The germline V and J ends were trimmed by 3 bases and 2 bases, with 8 bases remaining between them. CDR1 and CDR2 (germline): SGHVS, FQNEAQ. The CDR3 length is 14 residues. For the CDR3, the DNA is TGTGCCAGCAGCTTTGGGGCGCGCAATCAGCCCCAGCATTTT. Translated, it gives CASSFGARNQPQHF.

This clone has only one observation. V and J are TRBV24-1 and TRBJ2-5; the D is unclear. The CDR3 totals 12 residues. Germline CDR1 is KGHDR and CDR2 is SFDVKD. V dropped 5 bases and J dropped 4 bases, with 7 bases sitting between them. The CDR3 spells CATSGSGETQYF. CDR3 sequence (DNA): TGTGCCACCAGTGGATCAGGAGAGACCCAGTACTTC.

The V gene is TRBV6-1, the J gene TRBJ1-2; the match to TRBD1 covers 7 bases. This CDR3 is 14 amino acids long. Germline V gene lookup returns CDR1 MNHNS and CDR2 SASEGT. J was trimmed by 3 bases and V by 1 base; bases with no gene match: 2. The CDR3 bases are TGTGCCAGCAGTGAAGACAGGGGATACTATGGCTACACCTTC. Translation gives CASSEDRGYYGYTF.

This clone was observed once. CDR3 region: CASSLWDSNYGYTF. DNA for the CDR3: TGTGCCAGCAGCCTTTGGGACAGCAACTATGGCTACACCTTC. The chain links TRBV3-1 (or the pseudogene TRBV3-2) to TRBJ1-2; TRBD1 aligns across 7 bases. The length of the CDR3 is 14 residues. Losses at the gene ends were 4 bases for V and 2 bases for J; bases not matched to a gene: 4. The germline V gene has CDR1 LGHDT and CDR2 YNNKEL (reference sequence).

V is TRBV5-5 and J is TRBJ2-1; the D gene is possibly TRBD1 (5 bases). V shed 2 bases and J shed 8 bases, with 14 bases lying between them. The CDR3 runs 14 residues. Germline loops: CDR1 SGHKS, CDR2 YYEKEE (reference sequence). The CDR3 region has the DNA TGTGCCAGCAGCTTTGGGCAGGGAAGGTATGAGCAGTTCTTC. It codes for CASSFGQGRYEQFF.

The J gene is TRBJ2-3, the V gene TRBV24-1, with 12 bases that match TRBD2. The length of the CDR3 is 16 residues. Germline V gives CDR1 KGHDR, CDR2 SFDVKD. The trim removed 4 bases at V and 6 bases at J, leaving 7 bases unmatched. Here the CDR3 DNA reads TGTGCCACCAGTGACCCCCGACTAGCGGGAGCTGATACGCAGTATTTT. Its translation: CATSDPRLAGADTQYF.